These 29 T cell receptor beta chains share one sample of origin, sequenced in a study of blood T cell repertoires in COVID-19. The repertoire was sequenced with immunoSEQ multiplex PCR; TCRdb's copy has only in-frame clones and lacks some. The sample consists of fewer than 120,000 clones, more than 75% of them appearing once. The sequenced material came from peripheral blood. The receptors originated from a woman between 45 and 65 years old with acute or convalescent COVID-19.

The V call is TRBV15, the J call TRBJ2-7, with D possibly being TRBD2 (5 bases). CDR3 length equals 14 residues. CDR1 and CDR2 from the germline V gene are LNHNV and YYDKDF (reference sequence). The V end was cut by 0 bases, the J end by 3 bases, with 9 bases between. CDR3 loop: CATSRERDDYEQYF. CDR3 DNA: TGTGCCACCAGCAGAGAGAGGGATGACTACGAGCAGTACTTC.

This CDR3 reads CASSETTGEETQYF. CDR3 DNA: TGCGCCAGCAGCGAAACTACAGGGGAAGAGACCCAGTACTTC. V is TRBV5-1 and J is TRBJ2-5; 7 nucleotides agree with TRBD1. The CDR3 length is 14 residues. Germline V CDR1 and CDR2: SGHRS, YFSETQ. Germline trimming cut 4 bases from V and 3 bases from J; bases unmatched to any gene: 6.

This sequence joins TRBV11-3 and TRBJ2-3; D perhaps matches TRBD2 (6 bases). This CDR3 is built from 15 residues. Trimming left V 3 bases short and J 2 bases short, with 12 bases between. From germline, CDR1 is SGHNT and CDR2 YENEEA. This chain's CDR3 is CASSLLGGPTDTQYF. The CDR3 DNA is TGTGCCAGCAGCTTGCTGGGGGGTCCCACAGATACGCAGTATTTT.

V is TRBV19 and J is TRBJ2-7, with TRBD1 matching 7 bases. Looked up from germline, CDR1 is LNHDA and CDR2 is SQIVND (reference sequence). V was pared by 4 bases and J by 2 bases, with 8 bases of the junction left unmatched. The CDR3 runs 15 residues. The CDR3 DNA reads TGTGCCAGTAGTACGAATACAGGGGCGACCTACGAGCAGTACTTC. Encoded protein: CASSTNTGATYEQYF.

This chain connects TRBV7-2 to TRBJ2-7; no clear D. Germline V gene data show CDR1 as SGHTA and CDR2 as FQGNSA. The CDR3 runs 12 residues. Trimming shortened V by 5 bases and J by 4 bases, and 9 bases separated the two germline ends. CDR3 amino acids: CASSPHRYEQYF. The CDR3 DNA follows: TGTGCCAGCAGCCCCCACAGATACGAGCAGTACTTC.

The chain couples TRBV2 to TRBJ2-7; perhaps TRBD1 as D (6 bases). Germline-derived CDR1 and CDR2 are SNHLY and FYNNEI. CDR3 length: 14 residues. V dropped 5 bases and J dropped 0 bases, with 11 bases sitting between them. CDR3 in amino acids: CASSRQAVSYEQYF. In DNA, the CDR3 is TGTGCCAGCAGTCGACAGGCCGTCTCCTACGAGCAGTACTTC.

The chain uses TRBV19 and TRBJ2-1; 8 bases fit TRBD2. The germline CDR1 and CDR2 sequences are LNHDA and SQIVND (reference sequence). V shed 5 bases and J 0 bases; nucleotides not matched to a gene: 6. This CDR3 has 16 residues. CDR3: CASSEVAGSSYNEQFF. The CDR3 nucleotides read TGTGCCAGTAGTGAAGTAGCGGGAAGCTCCTACAATGAGCAGTTCTTC.

The rearrangement joins TRBV28 to TRBJ1-1; a possible D gene is TRBD1 (5 bases). CDR3 length: 16 residues. Germline CDR1 is MDHEN and CDR2 is SYDVKM. The ends were cut back, 2 bases at V and 4 bases at J, with 17 bases in the middle. The CDR3 coding sequence is TGTGCCAGCAGTTTAGAGAGGTGGACCCAGGGCACTGAAGCTTTCTTT. This gives the protein CASSLERWTQGTEAFF.

V usage is TRBV7-8 and J usage is TRBJ1-2, with D possibly TRBD1 on 5 matching bases. The CDR3 has 13 residues. Germline CDR1 is SGHVS and CDR2 is FQNEAQ. Trimming stripped 5 bases from V and 6 bases from J, with 13 bases between. The CDR3 is CASSPGGRDGYTF. CDR3 coding DNA: TGTGCCAGCAGCCCCGGGGGGAGGGATGGCTACACCTTC.

The V and J genes are TRBV19 and TRBJ1-2; D not certain. The V and J ends lost 1 base and 5 bases respectively, with 8 bases between them. The CDR3 runs 13 residues. CDR1 LNHDA and CDR2 SQIVND come from the germline V gene (reference sequence). The CDR3 coding sequence is TGTGCCAGTAGTATAGGGGGAGGTTATGGCTACACCTTC. The encoded protein is CASSIGGGYGYTF.

This clone was seen once. V is TRBV28 and J is TRBJ2-7; D might be TRBD1 (5 bases). V was shortened by 1 base and J by 2 bases, with 12 bases between the two germline ends. This CDR3 spans 15 amino acids. Germline V gene data show CDR1 as MDHEN and CDR2 as SYDVKM. CDR3 sequence reads: CASSLSAGPAYEQYF. DNA for the CDR3: TGTGCCAGCAGTTTATCAGCAGGGCCGGCCTACGAGCAGTACTTC. The full variable domain, its missing parts supplied by reference TRBV28 and TRBJ2-7, is DVKVTQSSRYLVKRTGEKVFLECVQDMDHENMFWYRQDPGLGLRLIYFSYDVKMKEKGDIPEGYSVSREKKERFSLILESASTNQTSMYLCASSLSAGPAYEQYFGPGTRLTVT.

The table lists this clone with a count of one. This chain links TRBV2 with TRBJ2-3; TRBD2 matches 7 bases. Germline CDR1 reads SNHLY; CDR2 reads FYNNEI. This CDR3 contains 14 residues. V shed 5 bases, J shed 2 bases, and the junction held 4 bases outside the gene matches. The CDR3 DNA reads TGTGCCAGCAGTCGAACTAGCGTCACAGATACGCAGTATTTT. It codes for CASSRTSVTDTQYF. The full variable domain, with the rest looked up from reference TRBV2 and TRBJ2-3, is EPEVTQTPSHQVTQMGQEVILRCVPISNHLYFYWYRQILGQKVEFLVSFYNNEISEKSEIFDDQFSVERPDGSNFTLKIRSTKLEDSAMYFCASSRTSVTDTQYFGPGTRLTVL.

The chain has TRBV29-1 and TRBJ1-1, with D perhaps matching TRBD1 (5 bases). CDR3 size: 13 residues. CDR1 SQVTM and CDR2 ANQGSEA come from the germline V gene. Between the trimmed V and J ends, which lost 3 bases and 5 bases, there was a span of 13 bases. The CDR3 nucleotides are TGCAGCGTTGATGGTCAGGGTTATACTGAAGCTTTCTTT. Its translation is CSVDGQGYTEAFF.

This chain joins TRBV5-1 and TRBJ2-1, with 13 nucleotides matching TRBD2. Germline V gene sequence: CDR1 SGHRS, CDR2 YFSETQ. The CDR3 extends over 16 amino acids. V trimming: 6 bases; J trimming: 8 bases; junction bases outside the gene matches: 11. CDR3 sequence: CASTGSGLAGVDEQFF. For the CDR3, the DNA is TGCGCCAGCACCGGCAGCGGACTAGCGGGAGTCGATGAGCAGTTCTTC.

The rearrangement uses TRBV7-2 and TRBJ2-3; D may be TRBD2 (5 bases). Germline loops: CDR1 SGHTA, CDR2 FQGNSA. The V end lost 1 base, the J end lost 4 bases, and 6 bases lay between the germline ends. The CDR3 consists of 13 residues. As DNA, the CDR3 is TGTGCCAGCAGCTTAGGCGGGTCAGATACGCAGTATTTT. It translates to CASSLGGSDTQYF.

This clone was recorded once. The rearrangement uses TRBV7-2 and TRBJ2-1; D is uncertain. Looked up from germline, CDR1 is SGHTA and CDR2 is FQGNSA. The CDR3 length is 16 residues. Trimming took off 0 bases at V and 6 bases at J, with 15 bases between the two ends. The CDR3 spells CASSLATDRVRNEQFF. In nucleotides, the CDR3 is TGTGCCAGCAGCTTAGCCACAGACCGAGTTCGCAATGAGCAGTTCTTC.

The chain is built from TRBV28 and TRBJ2-3; 10 nucleotides line up with TRBD2. The J segment lost 4 bases and the V segment lost 8 bases, leaving 15 bases of the junction unmatched. CDR3 size: 17 residues. Germline V gives CDR1 MDHEN, CDR2 SYDVKM. CDR3 loop: CASREPTSGNVADTQYF. The CDR3 region has the DNA TGTGCCAGCCGGGAACCTACTAGCGGGAACGTCGCAGATACGCAGTATTTT.

This clone has only a few counts. The chain is built from TRBV3-1 (or the pseudogene TRBV3-2) and TRBJ1-2; D gene unclear. Trimming cost V 1 base and J 8 bases, with 14 bases left between them. Germline lookup yields CDR1 LGHDT and CDR2 YNNKEL (reference sequence). The CDR3 runs to 14 residues. CDR3 amino acids: CASSQGLQTRGYTF. CDR3 bases: TGTGCCAGCAGCCAAGGACTGCAGACGAGAGGCTACACCTTC.

The chain links TRBV28 to TRBJ1-5; D is possibly TRBD1 (6 bases). Germline V lookup: CDR1 MDHEN, CDR2 SYDVKM. Trimming removed 6 bases at V and 4 bases at J, with 7 bases between. This CDR3 has 12 residues. CDR3 in DNA: TGTGCCAGCAGGACAGGAAATCAGCCCCAGCATTTT. Translated, it gives CASRTGNQPQHF.

This clone was observed once. J is TRBJ2-1 and V is TRBV20-1, with unresolved D. Germline V lookup: CDR1 DFQATT, CDR2 SNEGSKA (reference sequence). V was shortened by 6 bases and J by 10 bases, with 13 bases between the two germline ends. CDR3 size: 11 residues. The CDR3 spells CSAPRSREQFF. The CDR3 bases are TGCAGTGCCCCCCGGAGTCGGGAGCAGTTCTTC.

The chain is built from TRBV2 and TRBJ2-1; D might be TRBD2 (6 bases). Germline V gives CDR1 SNHLY, CDR2 FYNNEI. Trimming pared 6 bases from V and 5 bases from J, leaving 14 bases between. CDR3 size: 14 residues. CDR3 DNA: TGTGCCAGCAGAAGCGGGCTAGGGAACAATGAGCAGTTCTTC. It codes for CASRSGLGNNEQFF.

This chain uses TRBV5-1 with TRBJ2-7; 7 nucleotides align to TRBD2. Germline V gene sequence: CDR1 SGHRS, CDR2 YFSETQ. V lost 6 bases, J lost 5 bases, and 17 bases stayed unmatched. The length of the CDR3 is 16 residues. Here the CDR3 reads CASTPAAGGRFHEQYF. The CDR3 DNA is TGCGCCAGCACCCCCGCGGCTGGCGGGAGATTTCACGAGCAGTACTTC.

The chain has TRBV3-1 (or the pseudogene TRBV3-2) and TRBJ2-7; 12 nucleotides agree with TRBD2. V was pared by 5 bases and J by 0 bases, with 11 bases of the junction left unmatched. Germline assignment: CDR1 LGHDT and CDR2 YNNKEL (reference sequence). The CDR3 runs to 18 residues. The DNA for the CDR3 is TGTGCCAGCAGCTCAGTTCTAGCGGGAGGGCGAAACTCCTACGAGCAGTACTTC. It translates to CASSSVLAGGRNSYEQYF.

The chain links TRBV5-1 to TRBJ2-2; D gene unclear. V was shortened by 0 bases and J by 2 bases, with 8 bases between the two germline ends. Germline V gene sequence: CDR1 SGHRS, CDR2 YFSETQ. The CDR3 totals 15 residues. CDR3 in DNA: TGCGCCAGCAGCTTGGTTACTACAAACACCGGGGAGCTGTTTTTT. Translation gives CASSLVTTNTGELFF. The variable domain in full, completed from reference TRBV5-1 and TRBJ2-2, reads KAGVTQTPRYLIKTRGQQVTLSCSPISGHRSVSWYQQTPGQGLQFLFEYFSETQRNKGNFPGRFSGRQFSNSRSEMNVSTLELGDSALYLCASSLVTTNTGELFFGEGSRLTVL.

The chain joins TRBV30 to TRBJ2-1; perhaps TRBD2 as D (7 bases). V gave up 2 bases and J gave up 10 bases, with 15 bases separating them. This CDR3 spans 13 amino acids. Looked up from germline, CDR1 is GTSNPN and CDR2 is SVGIG (reference sequence). The CDR3 region is CAWSRGGGQEQFF. The CDR3 DNA reads as TGTGCCTGGAGTAGAGGGGGGGGTCAGGAGCAGTTCTTC.

The chain employs TRBV19 and TRBJ2-4, with unresolved D. CDR3 length equals 14 residues. Germline CDR1 and CDR2: LNHDA and SQIVND (reference sequence). Trimming pared 4 bases from V and 1 base from J, leaving 8 bases between. The CDR3 spells CASSNPVAKNIQYF. In DNA, the CDR3 is TGTGCCAGTAGTAACCCGGTGGCCAAAAACATTCAGTACTTC. Full variable domain (rest looked up from reference TRBV19 and TRBJ2-4): DGGITQSPKYLFRKEGQNVTLSCEQNLNHDAMYWYRQDPGQGLRLIYYSQIVNDFQKGDIAEGYSVSREKKESFPLTVTSAQKNPTAFYLCASSNPVAKNIQYFGAGTRLSVL.

CDR3 in amino acids: CASSRGWRDGYTF. Here the CDR3 DNA reads TGTGCCAGCAGCCGGGGCTGGAGGGATGGCTACACCTTC. The rearrangement uses TRBV3-1 (or the pseudogene TRBV3-2) and TRBJ1-2, with a weak D call TRBD1 (5 bases). Germline CDR1 and CDR2: LGHDT and YNNKEL (reference sequence). Trimming left V 4 bases short and J 6 bases short, with 12 bases between. The CDR3 is 13 amino acids.

V gene TRBV7-2 combines with J gene TRBJ2-5, with D perhaps matching TRBD2 (6 bases). CDR1 and CDR2 (germline): SGHTA, FQGNSA. CDR3 length equals 19 residues. With 0 bases removed from V and 2 bases from J, the gap between germline ends came to 22 bases. DNA of the CDR3: TGTGCCAGCAGCTTAGCCCCTTCGGATAGCGGAGGCCCACAAGAGACCCAGTACTTC. Encoded protein: CASSLAPSDSGGPQETQYF. Full variable domain (rest looked up from reference TRBV7-2 and TRBJ2-5): GAGVSQSPSNKVTEKGKDVELRCDPISGHTALYWYRQSLGQGLEFLIYFQGNSAPDKSGLPSDRFSAERTGGSVSTLTIQRTQQEDSAVYLCASSLAPSDSGGPQETQYFGPGTRLLVL.

V is TRBV7-9 and J is TRBJ1-5, with TRBD1 as a possible D gene (6 bases). CDR1 SEHNR and CDR2 FQNEAQ come from the germline V gene (reference sequence). This CDR3 is built from 17 residues. Trimming left V 3 bases short and J 6 bases short, with 21 bases between. CDR3 DNA: TGTGCCAGCAGCTTCCACGGCCGGGGGGGGCTCGGTCAGCCCCAGCATTTT. Protein product: CASSFHGRGGLGQPQHF.